These 21 T cell receptor beta chains originate from one sample sequenced in a study of PD-L1 blockade in urothelial cancer. The table came from immunoSEQ multiplex PCR; TCRdb's copy has only in-frame clones and leaves some out. The sample lists tens of thousands of clones, roughly 83% seen once, with approximately 3.5% in the top ten. Sample time point: peripheral blood 6 weeks after treatment start. The source material was PBMCs, sampled around atezolizumab (anti-PD-L1) treatment. All receptors come from a man aged 70-80 years with urothelial cancer.

The V and J genes are TRBV5-6 and TRBJ1-5, with a weak D call TRBD1 (5 bases). Looked up from germline, CDR1 is SGHDT and CDR2 is YYEEEE. The germline V and J ends were trimmed by 2 bases and 3 bases, with 15 bases remaining between them. This CDR3 has 16 residues. The CDR3 DNA sequence: TGTGCCAGCAGCTTAAACGGGGGACCCCCCAATCAGCCCCAGCATTTT. It is translated as CASSLNGGPPNQPQHF.

V gene TRBV19 combines with J gene TRBJ1-2; TRBD1 is a possible D gene (6 bases). The germline CDR1 and CDR2 sequences are LNHDA and SQIVND (reference sequence). The CDR3 contains 15 residues. The germline V and J ends were trimmed by 3 bases and 0 bases, with 11 bases remaining between them. The CDR3: CASSIDRSANYGYTF. The CDR3 DNA sequence: TGTGCCAGTAGTATCGACAGGAGTGCTAACTATGGCTACACCTTC.

This sequence joins TRBV5-1 and TRBJ2-1, with 12 bases identical to TRBD2. After removal of 4 bases from V and 10 bases from J, the junction contained 9 bases not matched to a gene. This CDR3 spans 15 amino acids. Germline assignment: CDR1 SGHRS and CDR2 YFSETQ. CDR3 amino acids: CASSSTSGGIAEQFF. The DNA of the CDR3 is TGCGCCAGCAGCAGTACTAGCGGGGGGATTGCCGAGCAGTTCTTC.

This clone was found a few times. V gene TRBV2 combines with J gene TRBJ2-7; 8 bases are a match to TRBD1. CDR1 is SNHLY and CDR2 is FYNNEI in the germline V gene. The CDR3 spans 19 residues. V lost 3 bases, J lost 3 bases, and 19 bases stayed unmatched. This CDR3 is CASSDLDVGFTGGHYEQYF. CDR3 sequence (DNA): TGTGCCAGCAGTGACCTTGACGTGGGGTTCACAGGGGGGCACTACGAGCAGTACTTC.

The CDR3 DNA sequence: TGTGCCAGTAGTACTCCCTTTGGCAGGGAGGATGGCTACACCTTC. Translating it yields CASSTPFGREDGYTF. The gene calls are TRBV19 and TRBJ1-2; possible D gene TRBD1, 5 bases. With 4 bases removed from V and 6 bases from J, the gap between germline ends came to 18 bases. This CDR3 has 15 residues. Germline CDR1 and CDR2: LNHDA and SQIVND (reference sequence).

The chain carries TRBV4-3 and TRBJ2-1; perhaps TRBD1 as D (5 bases). Germline V gene lookup returns CDR1 LGHNA and CDR2 YSLEER. This CDR3 comprises 16 residues. The germline V and J ends were trimmed by 0 bases and 0 bases, with 9 bases remaining between them. CDR3 in DNA: TGCGCCAGCAGCCAAGACAGGGCAGACTCCTACAATGAGCAGTTCTTC. Encoded protein: CASSQDRADSYNEQFF.

In its sample, this clone was seen a few times. V and J are TRBV27 and TRBJ2-7; D might be TRBD1 (6 bases). This CDR3 has 12 amino acids. CDR1 MNHEY and CDR2 SMNVEV come from the germline V gene (reference sequence). Between the trimmed V and J ends, which lost 6 bases and 2 bases, there was a span of 8 bases. CDR3 sequence reads: CASSDRTYEQYF. The CDR3 DNA sequence: TGTGCCAGCAGCGACAGGACCTACGAGCAGTACTTC.

The V and J genes are TRBV7-2 and TRBJ1-2; D is unresolved. Germline values: CDR1 SGHTA, CDR2 FQGNSA. V was shortened by 3 bases and J by 4 bases, with 9 bases between the two germline ends. The length of the CDR3 is 13 residues. CDR3 DNA: TGTGCCAGCAGCTTGTGGCAGGCCTATGGCTACACCTTC. Protein sequence: CASSLWQAYGYTF.

This chain links TRBV11-2 with TRBJ2-2; D not certain. CDR1 is SGHAT and CDR2 is FQNNGV in the germline V gene. CDR3 length equals 15 residues. V gave up 7 bases and J gave up 1 base, with 13 bases separating them. CDR3 nucleotide sequence: TGTGCCAGCACCCGGCAGAGAGGGAACACCGGGGAGCTGTTTTTT. Translating it yields CASTRQRGNTGELFF.

The chain couples TRBV7-9 to TRBJ1-1; D gene unclear. V shed 1 base and J shed 1 base, with 10 bases lying between them. The CDR3 length is 15 residues. From germline, CDR1 is SEHNR and CDR2 FQNEAQ (reference sequence). The CDR3 DNA sequence: TGTGCCAGCAGCTTAGGAGGCCTCCAGAACACTGAAGCTTTCTTT. It specifies CASSLGGLQNTEAFF.

The genes are TRBV18 and TRBJ2-7; TRBD2 might be the D (5 bases). CDR1 is KGHSH, CDR2 LQKENI, per germline. V was trimmed by 3 bases and J by 7 bases, leaving 22 bases between them. This CDR3 spans 16 amino acids. The CDR3 here is CASSPGSGGVAQEQYF. Here the CDR3 DNA reads TGTGCCAGCTCACCGGGGAGTGGCGGAGTAGCGCAGGAGCAGTACTTC.

The J gene is TRBJ1-2, the V gene TRBV7-2, with D maybe TRBD1 (6 bases). V was pared by 4 bases and J by 7 bases, with 19 bases between. This CDR3 contains 15 residues. Germline values: CDR1 SGHTA, CDR2 FQGNSA. The CDR3 loop reads CASSSLTGGAGGYTF. The DNA of the CDR3 is TGTGCCAGCAGCTCCCTCACGGGGGGGGCAGGTGGCTACACCTTC.

The rearrangement links TRBV7-9 to TRBJ2-3; TRBD2 might be the D (5 bases). The V gene's germline CDR1 is SEHNR and CDR2 FQNEAQ (reference sequence). CDR3 length: 15 residues. Between the trimmed V and J ends, which lost 2 bases and 4 bases, there was a span of 13 bases. The CDR3 coding sequence is TGTGCCAGCAGCTTAAGTATCTTAGCGTCAGATACGCAGTATTTT. It translates to CASSLSILASDTQYF.

This CDR3 reads CASRPGPTDTQYF. The DNA of the CDR3 is TGTGCCAGTCGGCCAGGGCCCACAGATACGCAGTATTTT. The rearrangement joins TRBV19 to TRBJ2-3; D possibly corresponds to TRBD1 (5 bases). The CDR3 covers 13 residues. The ends were cut back, 8 bases at V and 2 bases at J, with 11 bases in the middle. CDR1 LNHDA and CDR2 SQIVND come from the germline V gene (reference sequence).

This rearrangement joins TRBV20-1 to TRBJ2-7; no clear D gene. From germline, CDR1 is DFQATT and CDR2 SNEGSKA (reference sequence). V lost 6 bases and J 2 bases, leaving 8 bases between the germline ends. The CDR3 covers 11 residues. The CDR3 loop reads CSALSAYEQYF. The DNA for the CDR3 is TGCAGTGCACTCTCGGCCTACGAGCAGTACTTC.

This clone was found a few times. This chain links TRBV5-1 with TRBJ1-1; unclear D gene. Germline CDR1 SGHRS, CDR2 YFSETQ. The V end was cut by 1 base, the J end by 6 bases, with 10 bases between. There are 13 residues in the CDR3. The CDR3 protein is CASSLSSVAEAFF. The CDR3 DNA is TGCGCCAGCAGCTTGTCCTCTGTTGCTGAAGCTTTCTTT.

The chain couples TRBV19 to TRBJ2-5; 7 bases line up with TRBD2. The germline CDR1 and CDR2 sequences are LNHDA and SQIVND (reference sequence). The V segment lost 3 bases and the J segment 2 bases; nucleotides outside the gene matches: 3. This CDR3 region has 14 residues. CDR3 nucleotides: TGTGCCAGTAGTATTATGGGGGGGCAAGAGACCCAGTACTTC. It encodes CASSIMGGQETQYF.

The chain is built from TRBV2 and TRBJ1-6; D gene uncertain. The CDR3 consists of 15 residues. CDR1 and CDR2 from the germline V gene are SNHLY and FYNNEI. Deletions cut 6 bases from V and 3 bases from J, with 12 bases between. CDR3 in amino acids: CASSVLESYNSPLHF. Written as DNA, the CDR3 is TGTGCCAGCAGCGTACTGGAGAGCTATAATTCACCCCTCCACTTT.

V and J are TRBV28 and TRBJ2-3; TRBD1 matches 9 bases. In germline, CDR1 is MDHEN, CDR2 SYDVKM. J gave up 2 bases and V 4 bases, and 16 bases lay outside the gene matches. CDR3 length: 19 residues. The CDR3 nucleotides are TGTGCCAGCAGTTCCTCTATATCCGGGACAGGGTTCGTCACAGATACGCAGTATTTT. Amino acids: CASSSSISGTGFVTDTQYF.

This chain links TRBV7-3 with TRBJ2-1; D might be TRBD2 (5 bases). Trimming pared 5 bases from V and 6 bases from J, leaving 23 bases between. The germline V gene encodes CDR1 SGHTA and CDR2 FQGTGA. There are 17 residues in the CDR3. The CDR3 loop reads CASSDRPLAMVGNEQFF. DNA for the CDR3: TGTGCCAGCAGCGATAGACCTTTAGCGATGGTCGGCAATGAGCAGTTCTTC.

The chain recombines TRBV14 with TRBJ1-1; D gene unclear. Germline CDR1 is SGHDN and CDR2 is FVKESK. The CDR3 loop spans 15 amino acids. Between the trimmed V and J ends, which lost 0 bases and 1 base, there was a span of 9 bases. CDR3: CASSQDLGRNTEAFF. For the CDR3, the DNA is TGTGCCAGCAGCCAAGATTTGGGCAGGAACACTGAAGCTTTCTTT. Full variable domain (remainder filled in from reference TRBV14 and TRBJ1-1): EAGVTQFPSHSVIEKGQTVTLRCDPISGHDNLYWYRRVMGKEIKFLLHFVKESKQDESGMPNNRFLAERTGGTYSTLKVQPAELEDSGVYFCASSQDLGRNTEAFFGQGTRLTVV.